This T cell receptor beta chain appears in the sequencing data of a study of Tregs in tolerant kidney transplant recipients. Notes on the study in general: Activated donor B cell expansion appeared to reveal the most relevant donor-specific TCRbeta repertoire. Validation in larger populations is needed because few patients were studied.

Unstimulated Tregs (CD4+CD25+CD127-) and CD4+CD25- non-Tregs were sorted from PBMCs. The method was immunoSEQ multiplex PCR; TCRdb's version includes in-frame clones alone and lacks a portion of them. The data hold under 300,000 clones, with about 80% observed a single time. Losses at the gene ends were 2 bases for V and 2 bases for J; bases not matched to a gene: 5. This CDR3 contains 15 residues. The germline V gene has CDR1 SEHNR and CDR2 FQNEAQ (reference sequence). In regard to this clone: The antigen is not known.

Sequenced: CD4+ T cells from blood. The sequence came from a human donor in good health. The chain is built from TRBV7-9 and TRBJ2-5; 7 nucleotides match TRBD1. CDR3 region: CASSLQGQPQETQYF. The DNA of the CDR3 is TGTGCCAGCAGCTTACAGGGACAGCCACAAGAGACCCAGTACTTC.